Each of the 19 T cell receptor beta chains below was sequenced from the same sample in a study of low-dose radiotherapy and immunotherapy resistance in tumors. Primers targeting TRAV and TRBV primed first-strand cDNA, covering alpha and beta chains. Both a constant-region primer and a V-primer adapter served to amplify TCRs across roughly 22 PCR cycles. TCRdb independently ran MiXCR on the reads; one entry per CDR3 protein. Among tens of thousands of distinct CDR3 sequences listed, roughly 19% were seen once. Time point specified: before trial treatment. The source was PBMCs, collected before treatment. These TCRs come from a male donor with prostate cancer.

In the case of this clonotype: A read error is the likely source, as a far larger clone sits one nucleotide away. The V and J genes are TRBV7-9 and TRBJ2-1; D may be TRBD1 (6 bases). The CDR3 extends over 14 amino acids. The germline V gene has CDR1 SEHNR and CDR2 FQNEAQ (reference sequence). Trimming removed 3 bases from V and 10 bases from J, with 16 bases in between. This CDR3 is CASSFPGQTYEQFF. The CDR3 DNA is TGTGCCAGCAGCTTTCCAGGACAGACCTACGAGCAGTTCTTC.

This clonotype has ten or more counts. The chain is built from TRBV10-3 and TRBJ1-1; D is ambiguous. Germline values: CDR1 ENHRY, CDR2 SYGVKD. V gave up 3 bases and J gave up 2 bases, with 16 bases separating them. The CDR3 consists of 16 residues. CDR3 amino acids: CAISDGGGRPNTEAFF. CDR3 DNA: TGTGCCATCAGTGATGGCGGTGGGAGGCCAAACACTGAAGCTTTCTTT.

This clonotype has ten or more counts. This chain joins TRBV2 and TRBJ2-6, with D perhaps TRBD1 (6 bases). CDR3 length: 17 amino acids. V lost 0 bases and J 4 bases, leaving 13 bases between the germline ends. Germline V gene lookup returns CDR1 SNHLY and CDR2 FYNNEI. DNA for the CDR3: TGTGCCAGCAGTGAAGCGGGCAGGGGATTCGGGGCCAACGTCCTGACTTTC. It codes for CASSEAGRGFGANVLTF.

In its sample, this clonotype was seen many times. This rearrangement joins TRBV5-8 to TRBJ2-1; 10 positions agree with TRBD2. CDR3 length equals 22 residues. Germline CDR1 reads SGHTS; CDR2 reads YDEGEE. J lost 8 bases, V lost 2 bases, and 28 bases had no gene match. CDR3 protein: CASSLVRFWGTSAAPVEYEQFF. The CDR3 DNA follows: TGTGCCAGCAGCTTAGTTCGCTTTTGGGGGACTAGCGCTGCCCCGGTCGAGTATGAGCAGTTCTTC.

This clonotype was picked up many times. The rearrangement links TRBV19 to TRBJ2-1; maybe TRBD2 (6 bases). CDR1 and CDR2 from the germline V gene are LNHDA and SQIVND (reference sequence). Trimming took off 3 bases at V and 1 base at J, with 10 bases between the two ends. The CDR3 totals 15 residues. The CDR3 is CASSMEGLSYNEQFF. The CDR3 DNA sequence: TGTGCCAGTAGTATGGAGGGCTTATCCTACAATGAGCAGTTCTTC.

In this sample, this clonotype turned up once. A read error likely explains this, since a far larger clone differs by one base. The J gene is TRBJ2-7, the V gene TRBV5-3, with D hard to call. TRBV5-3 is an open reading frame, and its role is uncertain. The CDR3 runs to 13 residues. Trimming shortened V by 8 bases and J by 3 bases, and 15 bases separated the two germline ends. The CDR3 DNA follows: TGTGCCAGCAGCCTGCAGGTTATCTACGAGCAGTACTTC. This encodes CASSLQVIYEQYF.

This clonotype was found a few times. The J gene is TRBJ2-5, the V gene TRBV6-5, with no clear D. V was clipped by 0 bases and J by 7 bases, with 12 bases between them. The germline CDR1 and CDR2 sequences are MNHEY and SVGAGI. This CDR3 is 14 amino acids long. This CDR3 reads CASSYSWTVGTQYF. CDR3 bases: TGTGCCAGCAGTTACTCGTGGACGGTGGGGACCCAGTACTTC.

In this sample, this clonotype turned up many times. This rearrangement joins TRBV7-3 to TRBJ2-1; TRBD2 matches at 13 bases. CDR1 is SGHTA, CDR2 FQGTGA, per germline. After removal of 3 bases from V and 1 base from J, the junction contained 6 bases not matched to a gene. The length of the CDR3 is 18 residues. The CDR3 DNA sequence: TGTGCCAGCAGCTTTACTAGCGGGGGGGCCGGGTCCTACAATGAGCAGTTCTTC. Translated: CASSFTSGGAGSYNEQFF.

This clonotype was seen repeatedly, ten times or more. The CDR3 nucleotides are TGTGCCAGCAGAGACGACAGCCTCTACGAGCAGTACTTC. Protein sequence: CASRDDSLYEQYF. The chain joins TRBV2 to TRBJ2-7; possibly TRBD1 for D (5 bases). This CDR3 has 13 amino acids. CDR1 is SNHLY and CDR2 is FYNNEI in the germline V gene. Trimming removed 6 bases at V and 3 bases at J, with 12 bases between.

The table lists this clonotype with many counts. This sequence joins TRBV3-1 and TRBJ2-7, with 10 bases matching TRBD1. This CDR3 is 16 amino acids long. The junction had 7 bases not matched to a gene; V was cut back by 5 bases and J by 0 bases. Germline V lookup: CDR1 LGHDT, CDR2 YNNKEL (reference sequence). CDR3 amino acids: CASSARDRGDSYEQYF. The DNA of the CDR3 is TGTGCCAGCAGCGCTCGGGACAGGGGCGACTCCTACGAGCAGTACTTC.

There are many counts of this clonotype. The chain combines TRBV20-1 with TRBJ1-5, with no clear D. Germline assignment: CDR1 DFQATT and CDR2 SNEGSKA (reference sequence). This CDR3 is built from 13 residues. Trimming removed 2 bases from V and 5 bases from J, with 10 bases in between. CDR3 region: CSARTHSDQPQHF. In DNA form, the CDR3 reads TGCAGTGCTAGAACCCACTCCGATCAGCCCCAGCATTTT.

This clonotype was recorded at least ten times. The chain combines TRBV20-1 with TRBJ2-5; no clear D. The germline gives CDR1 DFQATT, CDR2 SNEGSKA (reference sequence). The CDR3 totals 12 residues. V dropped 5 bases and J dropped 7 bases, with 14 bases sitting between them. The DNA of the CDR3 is TGCAGTGCTCTGGAAGTTCTGGGGACCCAGTACTTC. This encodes CSALEVLGTQYF.

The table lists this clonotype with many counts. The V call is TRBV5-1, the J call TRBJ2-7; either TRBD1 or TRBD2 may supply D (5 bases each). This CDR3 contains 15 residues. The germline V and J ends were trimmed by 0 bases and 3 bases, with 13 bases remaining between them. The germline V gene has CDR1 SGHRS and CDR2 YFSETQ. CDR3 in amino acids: CASSLVPGPLYEQYF. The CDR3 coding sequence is TGCGCCAGCAGCTTGGTACCGGGACCTCTCTACGAGCAGTACTTC. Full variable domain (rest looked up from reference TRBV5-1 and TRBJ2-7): KAGVTQTPRYLIKTRGQQVTLSCSPISGHRSVSWYQQTPGQGLQFLFEYFSETQRNKGNFPGRFSGRQFSNSRSEMNVSTLELGDSALYLCASSLVPGPLYEQYFGPGTRLTVT.

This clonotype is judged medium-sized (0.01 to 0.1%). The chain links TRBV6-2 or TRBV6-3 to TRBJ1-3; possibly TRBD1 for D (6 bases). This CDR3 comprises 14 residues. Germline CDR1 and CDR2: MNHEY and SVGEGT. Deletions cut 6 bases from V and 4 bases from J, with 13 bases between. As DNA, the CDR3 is TGTGCCAGCAGCCAGGGGACGGAAGGAAACACCATATATTTT. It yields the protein CASSQGTEGNTIYF.

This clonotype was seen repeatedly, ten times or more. CDR3 sequence: CASSGGTANTGELFF. CDR3 nucleotides: TGTGCCAGCAGTGGGGGGACTGCGAACACCGGGGAGCTGTTTTTT. The rearrangement joins TRBV3-1 to TRBJ2-2; D is possibly TRBD2 (6 bases). V lost 6 bases to trimming and J lost 0 bases, with 11 bases between them. The CDR3 loop spans 15 amino acids. In germline, CDR1 is LGHDT, CDR2 YNNKEL (reference sequence).

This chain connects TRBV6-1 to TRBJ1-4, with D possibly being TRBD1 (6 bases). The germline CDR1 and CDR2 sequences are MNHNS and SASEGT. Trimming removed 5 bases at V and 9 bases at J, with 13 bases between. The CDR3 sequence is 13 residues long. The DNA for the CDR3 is TGTGCCAGCAGTTACGGAGGGACAAAAAAACTGTTTTTT. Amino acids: CASSYGGTKKLFF.

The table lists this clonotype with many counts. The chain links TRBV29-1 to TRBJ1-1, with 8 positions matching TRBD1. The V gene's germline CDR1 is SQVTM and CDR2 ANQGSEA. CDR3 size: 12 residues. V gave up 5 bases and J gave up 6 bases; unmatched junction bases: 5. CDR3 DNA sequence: TGCAGCGTTACAGGGGGGTCCGCTGAAGCTTTCTTT. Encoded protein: CSVTGGSAEAFF.

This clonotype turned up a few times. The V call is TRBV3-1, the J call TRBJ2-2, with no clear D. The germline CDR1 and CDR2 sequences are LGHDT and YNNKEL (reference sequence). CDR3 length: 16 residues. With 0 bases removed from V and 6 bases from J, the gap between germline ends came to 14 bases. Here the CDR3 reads CASSQDYALLAGELFF. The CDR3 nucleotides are TGTGCCAGCAGCCAAGATTACGCGCTGCTTGCCGGGGAGCTGTTTTTT.

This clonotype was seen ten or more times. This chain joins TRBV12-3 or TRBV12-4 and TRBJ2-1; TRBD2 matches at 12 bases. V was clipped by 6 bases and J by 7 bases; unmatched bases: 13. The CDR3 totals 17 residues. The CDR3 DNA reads TGTGCCAGCAGATCGACTAGCGGGGGAATGATGAGGAATGAGCAGTTCTTC. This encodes CASRSTSGGMMRNEQFF.